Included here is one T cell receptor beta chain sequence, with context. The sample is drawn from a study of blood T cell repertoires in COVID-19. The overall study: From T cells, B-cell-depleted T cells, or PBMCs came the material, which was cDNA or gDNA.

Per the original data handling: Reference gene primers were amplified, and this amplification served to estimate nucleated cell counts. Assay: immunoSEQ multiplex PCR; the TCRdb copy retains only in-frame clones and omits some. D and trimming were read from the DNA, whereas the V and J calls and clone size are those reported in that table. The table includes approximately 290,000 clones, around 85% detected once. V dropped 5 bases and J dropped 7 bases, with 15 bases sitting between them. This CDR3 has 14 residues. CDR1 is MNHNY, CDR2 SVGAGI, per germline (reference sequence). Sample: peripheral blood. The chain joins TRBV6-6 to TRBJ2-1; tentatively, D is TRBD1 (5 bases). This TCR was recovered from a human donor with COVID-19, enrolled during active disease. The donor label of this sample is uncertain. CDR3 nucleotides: TGTGCCAGCAGTGGATCAGACAGACATAATGAGCAGTTCTTC. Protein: CASSGSDRHNEQFF.